A selection of T cell receptor beta chains follows, all from one sample in a study of glioma-infiltrating T cells. TCRdb called the multiplex PCR reads again in MiXCR, with one record for every CDR3 protein. The table lists fewer than 500,000 distinct CDR3 sequences, less than 50% of them singletons. Sequencing was performed on glioma tissue, nonneoplastic brain tissue, or PBMCs (not recorded which). These receptors originate from a human donor with low-grade glioma or glioblastoma, undergoing nonglioma brain surgery, or in good health (not recorded which). Both conserved end residues are part of each CDR3. Fields, in order: V gene, J gene, D gene, clone size, CDR3 DNA, CDR3 protein. A D gene is named only where the DNA matches it firmly. Only some rows state a clone size, as once, few, many or a class for expanded clones.

V: TRBV7-2; J: TRBJ1-4; D: .; size: few; DNA: TGTGCCAGCAGCCCTCGGAGGGCAACTAATGAAAAACTGTTTTTT; CDR3: CASSPRRATNEKLFF
V: TRBV3-1; J: TRBJ1-1; D: .; size: .; DNA: TGTGCCAGCAGCCTGGGACCGCGGAACACTGAAGCTTTCTTT; CDR3: CASSLGPRNTEAFF
V: TRBV6-2/TRBV6-3; J: TRBJ2-7; D: .; size: many; DNA: TGTGCCAGCAGTCACACCTACGAGCAGTACTTC; CDR3: CASSHTYEQYF
V: TRBV7-2; J: TRBJ2-3; D: .; size: few; DNA: TGTGCCAGCAGCTTAGCGCGGGAAAACTGGGCCACAGATACGCAGTATTTT; CDR3: CASSLARENWATDTQYF
V: TRBV7-9; J: TRBJ2-3; D: TRBD1; size: few; DNA: TGTGCCAGCAGTCGGGACAGGGGGCTCTCAGATACGCAGTATTTT; CDR3: CASSRDRGLSDTQYF
V: TRBV4-1; J: TRBJ1-5; D: .; size: .; DNA: TGCGCCAGCAGCCAGGGACTGGTTAGCAATCAGCCCCAGCATTTT; CDR3: CASSQGLVSNQPQHF
V: TRBV27; J: TRBJ2-4; D: .; size: few; DNA: TGTGCCAGCAGTCCCGCCTCAGCCAAAAACATTCAGTACTTC; CDR3: CASSPASAKNIQYF
V: TRBV20-1; J: TRBJ1-5; D: .; size: few; DNA: TGCAGTGCCGACACAGGAGATAGCAATCAGCCCCAGCATTTT; CDR3: CSADTGDSNQPQHF
V: TRBV28; J: TRBJ1-5; D: .; size: .; DNA: TGTGCCAGCAGTTTACCCGGGACGTCTGAGGGCAATCAGCCCCAGCATTTT; CDR3: CASSLPGTSEGNQPQHF
V: TRBV25-1; J: TRBJ2-7; D: TRBD2; size: few; DNA: TGTGCCAGCAGCCGGCCGGGACTAGCGGGATTGGAGCAGTACTTC; CDR3: CASSRPGLAGLEQYF
V: TRBV19; J: TRBJ1-4; D: .; size: few; DNA: TGTGCCAGTAGTATAATGGAAAAACTGTTTTTT; CDR3: CASSIMEKLFF
V: TRBV7-2; J: TRBJ2-2; D: .; size: once; DNA: TGTGCCAGCAGCGCTTGGGGCGGAGGCGCAACCGGGGAGCTGTTTTTT; CDR3: CASSAWGGGATGELFF
V: TRBV6-1; J: TRBJ2-5; D: .; size: .; DNA: TGTGCCATCAGCGAGGGCTCAGGGCGAGAGACCCAGTACTTC; CDR3: CAISEGSGRETQYF
V: TRBV6-2/TRBV6-3; J: TRBJ2-1; D: .; size: many; DNA: TGTGCCAGCGTATCTCGGGGCAATGAGCAGTTCTTC; CDR3: CASVSRGNEQFF
V: TRBV6-2/TRBV6-3; J: TRBJ1-5; D: .; size: .; DNA: TGTGCCAGCAGTTACAGGGGCTTCAGAGATTTACCCCAGCATTTT; CDR3: CASSYRGFRDLPQHF
V: TRBV29-1; J: TRBJ2-5; D: .; size: .; DNA: TGCAGCGTTTTCGCCACATCGTCGGCAGAGACCCAGTACTTC; CDR3: CSVFATSSAETQYF
V: TRBV4-1; J: TRBJ2-7; D: TRBD2; size: .; DNA: TGCGCCAGCAGTCAAGATTGGGGACTAGCGCGTAACTACGAGCAGTACTTC; CDR3: CASSQDWGLARNYEQYF
V: TRBV20-1; J: TRBJ1-1; D: .; size: many; DNA: TGCAGTGCTTCCAGGATCTCCTTGGCCACTGAAGCTTTCTTT; CDR3: CSASRISLATEAFF